Listed here are 13 T cell receptor beta chains from one sample, sequenced in a study of T cell responses to AZD1222 COVID-19 vaccine (dated by TCRdb to the early 2020s). The library was obtained by the immunoSEQ multiplex PCR assay. In TCRdb, the immuneACCESS table is reduced to in-frame sequences with V and J assigned. These tables do not hold every clone; where another copy was compared, an unresolved V gene accounts for under half, and the others remain unexplained. The sample records more than 250,000 clones, roughly 93% of which are singletons. The leading ten clones occupy roughly 0.51% of the sample. The intended sense of this specimen's time point label: baseline before first vaccination. This specimen was peripheral blood, taken on day 0 of AZD1222 vaccination. These receptors all stem from an adult in good health.

The chain employs TRBV27 and TRBJ1-2; D gene ambiguous. Germline V CDR1 and CDR2: MNHEY, SMNVEV (reference sequence). This CDR3 has 13 amino acids. With 2 bases removed from V and 4 bases from J, the gap between germline ends came to 8 bases. The CDR3 region has the DNA TGTGCCAGCAGTTTAAGCTCGACCTATGGCTACACCTTC. The encoded protein is CASSLSSTYGYTF.

This clone was seen once. The J gene is TRBJ2-7, the V gene TRBV20-1; D not resolved. CDR1 DFQATT and CDR2 SNEGSKA come from the germline V gene (reference sequence). The germline V and J ends were trimmed by 2 bases and 5 bases, with 7 bases remaining between them. The CDR3 spans 11 residues. The CDR3 nucleotides are TGCAGTGCTAGACCCATAGACGAGCAGTACTTC. Translating gives CSARPIDEQYF.

The chain is built from TRBV7-9 and TRBJ1-1; no reliable D call. Germline CDR1 SEHNR, CDR2 FQNEAQ (reference sequence). CDR3 length equals 14 residues. The germline V and J ends were trimmed by 5 bases and 10 bases, with 20 bases remaining between them. The CDR3 reads CASSPEGLTDGAFF. The DNA for the CDR3 is TGTGCCAGCAGCCCTGAGGGCCTGACGGACGGAGCTTTCTTT.

This clone was picked up one time. This CDR3 is CASSPISGGANEQFF. DNA for the CDR3: TGTGCCAGCAGCCCGATCAGCGGGGGGGCGAATGAGCAGTTCTTC. The rearrangement joins TRBV5-6 to TRBJ2-1; 10 positions match TRBD2. There are 15 residues in the CDR3. V shed 4 bases and J 7 bases; nucleotides not matched to a gene: 8. Per the germline V gene, CDR1 is SGHDT and CDR2 is YYEEEE.

The CDR3 protein is CASSLGTVAKNIQYF. The CDR3 DNA reads TGTGCCAGCAGTTTAGGGACCGTAGCCAAAAACATTCAGTACTTC. The rearrangement joins TRBV27 to TRBJ2-4, with D perhaps given as TRBD1 or TRBD2 (5 bases each). The germline V gene has CDR1 MNHEY and CDR2 SMNVEV (reference sequence). The length of the CDR3 is 15 residues. V lost 2 bases, J lost 0 bases, and 8 bases lay in between.

The V call is TRBV3-1 (or the pseudogene TRBV3-2), the J call TRBJ1-1, with TRBD1 matching 8 bases. CDR1 LGHDT and CDR2 YNNKEL come from the germline V gene (reference sequence). V shed 3 bases and J 5 bases; nucleotides not matched to a gene: 5. CDR3 length equals 14 residues. The CDR3 DNA is TGTGCCAGCAGCCAGCAGGGGGCGACGACTGAAGCTTTCTTT. Encoded protein: CASSQQGATTEAFF.

The chain links TRBV28 to TRBJ2-7; D perhaps matches TRBD1 (5 bases). V shed 7 bases and J shed 3 bases, with 19 bases lying between them. The CDR3 is made up of 15 amino acids. CDR1 is MDHEN and CDR2 is SYDVKM in the germline V gene. The CDR3 nucleotides are TGTGCCAGCACCCCAGGTAGGGGCAGGGTCTACGAGCAGTACTTC. Translating gives CASTPGRGRVYEQYF.

The chain joins TRBV5-8 to TRBJ1-5, with D hard to call. Germline lookup yields CDR1 SGHTS and CDR2 YDEGEE. CDR3 length equals 14 residues. Trimming took off 1 base at V and 6 bases at J, with 11 bases between the two ends. The CDR3 sequence is CASSLWVEGQPQHF. The DNA for the CDR3 is TGTGCCAGCAGCTTGTGGGTTGAAGGTCAGCCCCAGCATTTT. The full variable domain, its missing parts supplied by reference TRBV5-8 and TRBJ1-5, is EAGVTQSPTHLIKTRGQQATLRCSPISGHTSVYWYQQALGLGLQFLLWYDEGEERNRGNFPPRFSGRQFPNYSSELNVNALELEDSALYLCASSLWVEGQPQHFGDGTRLSIL.

Comments on this clone: The junction departs from germline at one end; a sequencing error may be responsible. The V call is TRBV3-1 (or the pseudogene TRBV3-2), the J call TRBJ2-3; 9 nucleotides match TRBD2. CDR1 LGHDT and CDR2 YNNKEL come from the germline V gene (reference sequence). The CDR3 is 16 amino acids. The CDR3 sequence is CASNQGSGRHPETQYF. The CDR3 coding sequence is TGTGCCAGCAACCAAGGGAGCGGGAGGCACCCAGAAACGCAGTATTTT.

V is TRBV14 and J is TRBJ2-5; D not resolved. The CDR3 runs to 14 residues. V was pared by 3 bases and J by 0 bases, with 8 bases between. Germline V gene sequence: CDR1 SGHDN, CDR2 FVKESK. The CDR3 sequence: CASSHNFNQETQYF. The CDR3 DNA follows: TGTGCCAGCAGCCACAACTTCAACCAAGAGACCCAGTACTTC.

V is TRBV5-1 and J is TRBJ1-1, with D possibly being TRBD1 (6 bases). The CDR3 contains 14 residues. V shed 5 bases and J shed 4 bases, with 15 bases lying between them. Germline V gene sequence: CDR1 SGHRS, CDR2 YFSETQ. CDR3 protein: CASSMDRPITEAFF. CDR3 sequence (DNA): TGCGCCAGCAGTATGGACAGACCAATCACTGAAGCTTTCTTT. The whole variable domain, remainder taken from reference TRBV5-1 and TRBJ1-1, is KAGVTQTPRYLIKTRGQQVTLSCSPISGHRSVSWYQQTPGQGLQFLFEYFSETQRNKGNFPGRFSGRQFSNSRSEMNVSTLELGDSALYLCASSMDRPITEAFFGQGTRLTVV.

The V gene is TRBV7-9, the J gene TRBJ2-7, with D possibly matching TRBD1 (5 bases). The germline V gene encodes CDR1 SEHNR and CDR2 FQNEAQ (reference sequence). This CDR3 has 16 residues. Trimming shortened V by 4 bases and J by 7 bases, and 23 bases separated the two germline ends. The CDR3 bases are TGTGCCAGCAGCTCCCTCCGTGACAGCAACTTAGGTGAGCAGTACTTC. Translation gives CASSSLRDSNLGEQYF.

V usage is TRBV7-9 and J usage is TRBJ1-2; no firm D call. V lost 5 bases, J lost 1 base, and 8 bases lay in between. The CDR3 runs to 13 residues. Germline values: CDR1 SEHNR, CDR2 FQNEAQ (reference sequence). The CDR3 nucleotides read TGTGCCAGCAGCCAAGACGGTAACTATGGCTACACCTTC. This sequence encodes CASSQDGNYGYTF.